This T cell receptor (beta chain) was observed in a study of control samples from healthy donors and cancer patients. CDR1 and CDR2 (germline): MDHEN, SYDVKM. V lost 6 bases, J lost 3 bases, and 7 bases stayed unmatched. The CDR3 has 15 amino acids. Assay used: immunoSEQ multiplex PCR; TCRdb lists only in-frame clones, some missing. The repertoire holds about 140,000 clones, with roughly 94% as singletons. Sequencing was performed on blood. The sequence was obtained from a man aged 35 to 55 in good health. The rearrangement joins TRBV28 to TRBJ1-4, with TRBD1 matching 7 bases. The CDR3, as DNA: TGTGCCAGCAGCTCCCCGGACAGGTCTAATGAAAAACTGTTTTTT. It translates to CASSSPDRSNEKLFF.